This T cell receptor beta chain comes out of a study of cytomegalovirus exposure and HLA in healthy donors. Notes on the study in general: In a later analysis, parvovirus B19, influenza, CMV and Epstein-Barr virus appeared linked to several top co-occurrence clusters. HLA alleles were associated with roughly 17,000 TCR beta sequences in a later analysis at 0.05 false discovery rate. Most TCR sequences were seen very rarely across donors, but some public TCRs occurred in many.

The PCR used 60 Vbeta and 13 Jbeta primers. Sequenced by immunoSEQ multiplex PCR; TCRdb stores in-frame clones only, minus some. The sample includes roughly 120,000 clones, roughly four fifths of them seen just once. The germline V gene encodes CDR1 LNHDA and CDR2 SQIVND (reference sequence). The CDR3 loop spans 14 amino acids. V was trimmed by 6 bases and J by 0 bases, leaving 12 bases between them. This clone was observed at least ten times. Its specificity is unknown. The clonotype originates from a woman aged 50 to 60 in good health and CMV-seropositive. J is TRBJ2-7 and V is TRBV19; possibly TRBD1 for D (6 bases). The sample taken for sequencing was PBMCs. The CDR3 sequence is CASSRQVASYEQYF. In nucleotides, the CDR3 is TGTGCCAGTAGCAGACAGGTGGCCTCCTACGAGCAGTACTTC.